Included here is one T cell receptor beta chain sequence, with context. What it binds is unknown. The data originate from a study of cytomegalovirus exposure and HLA in healthy donors. The germline CDR1 and CDR2 sequences are SGHTA and FQGTGA. This CDR3 has 15 amino acids. V was trimmed by 1 base and J by 0 bases, leaving 9 bases between them. General study points: Most TCR sequences were seen very rarely across donors, but some public TCRs occurred in many. Listed as cytomegalovirus-associated were 150 or so TCR beta chains.

PCR used 60 Vbeta primers and 13 Jbeta primers. This table comes from immunoSEQ multiplex PCR, and its TCRdb copy is limited to in-frame clones, with some not included. The sample contains about 200,000 clones, 60% to 80% of which appear only once. Sequenced input: PBMCs. The TCR comes from a male donor in good health and CMV-seronegative. The chain uses TRBV7-3 and TRBJ1-2, with D hard to call. The CDR3 sequence: CASSLNGVANYGYTF. CDR3 nucleotides: TGTGCCAGCAGCTTAAACGGGGTAGCTAACTATGGCTACACCTTC.